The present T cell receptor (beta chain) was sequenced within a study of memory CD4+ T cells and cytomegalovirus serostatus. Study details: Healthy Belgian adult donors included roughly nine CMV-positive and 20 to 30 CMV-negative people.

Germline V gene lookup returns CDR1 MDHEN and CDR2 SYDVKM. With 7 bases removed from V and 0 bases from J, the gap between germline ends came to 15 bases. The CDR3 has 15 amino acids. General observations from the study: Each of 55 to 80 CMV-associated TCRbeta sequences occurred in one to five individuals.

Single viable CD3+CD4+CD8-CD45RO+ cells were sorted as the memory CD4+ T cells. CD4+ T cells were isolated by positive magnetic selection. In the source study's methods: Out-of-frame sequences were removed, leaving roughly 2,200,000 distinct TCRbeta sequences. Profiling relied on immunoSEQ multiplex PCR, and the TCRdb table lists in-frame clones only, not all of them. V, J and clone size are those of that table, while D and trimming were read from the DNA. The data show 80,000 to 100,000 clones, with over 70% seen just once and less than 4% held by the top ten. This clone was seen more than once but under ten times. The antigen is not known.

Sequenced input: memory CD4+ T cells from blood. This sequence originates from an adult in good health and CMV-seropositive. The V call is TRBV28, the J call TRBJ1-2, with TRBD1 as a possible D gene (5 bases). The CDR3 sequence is CASTSLGGANYGYTF. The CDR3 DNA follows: TGTGCCAGCACTAGCCTCGGGGGAGCTAACTATGGCTACACCTTC.